Listed below are T cell receptor beta chains from one sample, sequenced in a study of blood T cell repertoires in COVID-19. The protocol was immunoSEQ multiplex PCR, while the TCRdb copy is restricted to in-frame clones and leaves out a portion. The sample holds roughly 21,000 clones, roughly 90% seen once. The sample consisted of peripheral blood. The receptors stem from a human donor with acute or convalescent COVID-19. The donor label of this sample is uncertain. Both conserved end residues are part of each CDR3. Fields, in order: D gene, clone size, J gene, CDR3 length, V gene, CDR3 DNA, CDR3 protein. D genes are given only for firm matches. The size of a clone is reported for some rows only, either as once, few or many, or as a class for expanded clones.

D gene: .; clone size: .; J gene: TRBJ1-1; CDR3 length: 14; V gene: TRBV29-1; CDR3 DNA: TGCAGCGTTGTAGCGGGGCCGGCGGGCACTGAAGCTTTCTTT; CDR3 protein: CSVVAGPAGTEAFF
D gene: TRBD1; clone size: .; J gene: TRBJ1-2; CDR3 length: 18; V gene: TRBV6-2/TRBV6-3; CDR3 DNA: TGTGCCAGCAGTCACCTCCTCCTGGGACAGGGATTCGGTGACGGCTACACCTTC; CDR3 protein: CASSHLLLGQGFGDGYTF
D gene: TRBD1; clone size: .; J gene: TRBJ2-3; CDR3 length: 17; V gene: TRBV14; CDR3 DNA: TGTGCCAGCAGCCAAGGGGACAGGACCGCTAGCACAGATACGCAGTATTTT; CDR3 protein: CASSQGDRTASTDTQYF
D gene: TRBD1; clone size: .; J gene: TRBJ2-1; CDR3 length: 14; V gene: TRBV15; CDR3 DNA: TGTGCCACCAGCACTCCGGGACAGAACAATGAGCAGTTCTTC; CDR3 protein: CATSTPGQNNEQFF
D gene: TRBD2; clone size: .; J gene: TRBJ2-1; CDR3 length: 17; V gene: TRBV4-3; CDR3 DNA: TGCGCCAGCAGCCAAGATTCACTAGCGGGGATCGGGAATGAGCAGTTCTTC; CDR3 protein: CASSQDSLAGIGNEQFF
D gene: TRBD2; clone size: once; J gene: TRBJ2-2; CDR3 length: 16; V gene: TRBV4-2; CDR3 DNA: TGTGCCAGCAGCCAAGAAACTAGCGGGAACACCGGGGAGCTGTTTTTT; CDR3 protein: CASSQETSGNTGELFF
D gene: .; clone size: once; J gene: TRBJ2-3; CDR3 length: 13; V gene: TRBV15; CDR3 DNA: TGTGCCACCAGGTTCGCTACCACAGATACGCAGTATTTT; CDR3 protein: CATRFATTDTQYF
D gene: .; clone size: .; J gene: TRBJ1-5; CDR3 length: 14; V gene: TRBV2; CDR3 DNA: TGTGCCAGCACCGAGCGGGGACTAAGCGCGCCCCAGCATTTT; CDR3 protein: CASTERGLSAPQHF
D gene: .; clone size: .; J gene: TRBJ1-4; CDR3 length: 16; V gene: TRBV27; CDR3 DNA: TGTGCCAGCAGCTCAACACCAGGGAGGGGGAGTGAAAAACTGTTTTTT; CDR3 protein: CASSSTPGRGSEKLFF
D gene: TRBD2; clone size: .; J gene: TRBJ2-5; CDR3 length: 17; V gene: TRBV4-3; CDR3 DNA: TGCGCCAGCAGCCAAAAGACGGCTAGCGGATACCAAGAGACCCAGTACTTC; CDR3 protein: CASSQKTASGYQETQYF
D gene: TRBD1; clone size: .; J gene: TRBJ2-7; CDR3 length: 15; V gene: TRBV19; CDR3 DNA: TGTGCCAGTAGTTCCCCGGGACAGGCAACCTACGAGCAGTACTTC; CDR3 protein: CASSSPGQATYEQYF
D gene: .; clone size: .; J gene: TRBJ1-5; CDR3 length: 13; V gene: TRBV2; CDR3 DNA: TGTGCCAGCAGTGAACAGGGCAATCAGCCCCAGCATTTT; CDR3 protein: CASSEQGNQPQHF
D gene: .; clone size: .; J gene: TRBJ2-3; CDR3 length: 11; V gene: TRBV20-1; CDR3 DNA: TGCAGTGCTAGACAGGGGGATACGCAGTATTTT; CDR3 protein: CSARQGDTQYF
D gene: TRBD2; clone size: .; J gene: TRBJ2-1; CDR3 length: 15; V gene: TRBV5-1; CDR3 DNA: TGCGCCAGCGAAGGGGTAGCGGGAGGCTACAATGAGCAGTTCTTC; CDR3 protein: CASEGVAGGYNEQFF
D gene: .; clone size: .; J gene: TRBJ2-7; CDR3 length: 14; V gene: TRBV5-1; CDR3 DNA: TGCGCCAGCAATCCCCCCGGCAGGGTTAGCGAGCAGTACTTC; CDR3 protein: CASNPPGRVSEQYF
D gene: TRBD1; clone size: .; J gene: TRBJ1-2; CDR3 length: 13; V gene: TRBV7-2; CDR3 DNA: TGTGCCAGCAGTCGGGACAGTCCCTATGGCTACACCTTC; CDR3 protein: CASSRDSPYGYTF
D gene: .; clone size: .; J gene: TRBJ1-6; CDR3 length: 14; V gene: TRBV2; CDR3 DNA: TGTGCCAGCAGGAGGGACACGCATAATTCACCCCTCCACTTT; CDR3 protein: CASRRDTHNSPLHF
D gene: TRBD1; clone size: once; J gene: TRBJ1-2; CDR3 length: 12; V gene: TRBV6-6; CDR3 DNA: TGTGCCAGCAGTTCCAGACAGGGACACTACACCTTC; CDR3 protein: CASSSRQGHYTF
D gene: .; clone size: .; J gene: TRBJ1-1; CDR3 length: 13; V gene: TRBV19; CDR3 DNA: TGTGCCAGTATCGGGGGGGGGTTCACTGAAGCTTTCTTT; CDR3 protein: CASIGGGFTEAFF
D gene: .; clone size: .; J gene: TRBJ1-5; CDR3 length: 15; V gene: TRBV19; CDR3 DNA: TGTGCCAGTAGTGGAGCGGGGGGGGCATCTCAGCCCCAGCATTTT; CDR3 protein: CASSGAGGASQPQHF
D gene: .; clone size: few; J gene: TRBJ1-6; CDR3 length: 16; V gene: TRBV6-2/TRBV6-3; CDR3 DNA: TGTGCCAGCAGTCCGTTTGGACGGGGGACCGCATCACCCCTCCACTTT; CDR3 protein: CASSPFGRGTASPLHF
D gene: .; clone size: few; J gene: TRBJ1-2; CDR3 length: 15; V gene: TRBV18; CDR3 DNA: TGTGCCAGCTCACCGTCCGGGGGAGCTAACTATGGCTACACCTTC; CDR3 protein: CASSPSGGANYGYTF
D gene: .; clone size: .; J gene: TRBJ1-1; CDR3 length: 15; V gene: TRBV5-8; CDR3 DNA: TGTGCCAGCAGCTTGGAGTGGTCACTTAACACTGAAGCTTTCTTT; CDR3 protein: CASSLEWSLNTEAFF
D gene: .; clone size: .; J gene: TRBJ2-2; CDR3 length: 15; V gene: TRBV5-6; CDR3 DNA: TGTGCCAGCAGCTTGGCCGGGGTAGGGACCGGGGAGCTGTTTTTT; CDR3 protein: CASSLAGVGTGELFF
D gene: .; clone size: .; J gene: TRBJ1-5; CDR3 length: 15; V gene: TRBV19; CDR3 DNA: TGTGCCAGTAGTACCGTTGACAGAAGCAATCAGCCCCAGCATTTT; CDR3 protein: CASSTVDRSNQPQHF
D gene: .; clone size: few; J gene: TRBJ2-1; CDR3 length: 13; V gene: TRBV5-1; CDR3 DNA: TGCGCCAGCAGCGATGGGCTTAGCAATGAGCAGTTCTTC; CDR3 protein: CASSDGLSNEQFF
D gene: TRBD1; clone size: .; J gene: TRBJ2-5; CDR3 length: 14; V gene: TRBV18; CDR3 DNA: TGTGCCAGCTCACCACCGACAGGGGAAGAGACCCAGTACTTC; CDR3 protein: CASSPPTGEETQYF
D gene: .; clone size: .; J gene: TRBJ1-5; CDR3 length: 16; V gene: TRBV4-1; CDR3 DNA: TGCGCCAGCAGCCAAGAGCCCGGGGTGGGCAATCAGCCCCAGCATTTT; CDR3 protein: CASSQEPGVGNQPQHF
D gene: TRBD1; clone size: .; J gene: TRBJ1-4; CDR3 length: 15; V gene: TRBV3-1/TRBV3-2; CDR3 DNA: TGTGCCAGCAGCCACCAGGGGGAGTTGTCTGAAAAACTGTTTTTT; CDR3 protein: CASSHQGELSEKLFF
D gene: .; clone size: .; J gene: TRBJ2-5; CDR3 length: 13; V gene: TRBV6-5; CDR3 DNA: TGTGCCAGCAGTCGGACTATCCAAGAGACCCAGTACTTC; CDR3 protein: CASSRTIQETQYF
D gene: TRBD1; clone size: .; J gene: TRBJ1-2; CDR3 length: 14; V gene: TRBV5-1; CDR3 DNA: TGCGCCAGCAGCTTAGGGACAGGGAAGCATGGCTACACCTTC; CDR3 protein: CASSLGTGKHGYTF
D gene: .; clone size: .; J gene: TRBJ2-2; CDR3 length: 16; V gene: TRBV7-2; CDR3 DNA: TGTGCCAGCAGCTTAGGTGACAGACTGAACACCGGGGAGCTGTTTTTT; CDR3 protein: CASSLGDRLNTGELFF
D gene: TRBD2; clone size: .; J gene: TRBJ2-1; CDR3 length: 15; V gene: TRBV7-9; CDR3 DNA: TGTGCCAGCAGCTCGCGGGCTAGCGGGAGAAATGAGCAGTTCTTC; CDR3 protein: CASSSRASGRNEQFF
D gene: TRBD2; clone size: .; J gene: TRBJ2-3; CDR3 length: 20; V gene: TRBV15; CDR3 DNA: TGTGCCACCAGCAGAGGGGATGCAGTGGCTAGCGGGGACTACACAGATACGCAGTATTTT; CDR3 protein: CATSRGDAVASGDYTDTQYF
D gene: .; clone size: .; J gene: TRBJ2-7; CDR3 length: 14; V gene: TRBV3-1/TRBV3-2; CDR3 DNA: TGTGCCAGCAGCCTCGTACAGGGTCCCTACGAGCAGTACTTC; CDR3 protein: CASSLVQGPYEQYF
D gene: .; clone size: .; J gene: TRBJ2-1; CDR3 length: 18; V gene: TRBV5-1; CDR3 DNA: TGCGCCAGCAGCTTGGATCCGATTAGCCCGAGCTCCTACAATGAGCAGTTCTTC; CDR3 protein: CASSLDPISPSSYNEQFF
D gene: .; clone size: .; J gene: TRBJ1-2; CDR3 length: 12; V gene: TRBV12-3/TRBV12-4; CDR3 DNA: TGTGCCAGCAGCCTAAGCCCGGGGGGCTACACCTTC; CDR3 protein: CASSLSPGGYTF
D gene: TRBD1; clone size: .; J gene: TRBJ1-6; CDR3 length: 15; V gene: TRBV6-1; CDR3 DNA: TGTGCCAGCAGTGAAGTGGCAGGGGGCAGGTCACCCCTCCACTTT; CDR3 protein: CASSEVAGGRSPLHF
D gene: .; clone size: .; J gene: TRBJ2-7; CDR3 length: 12; V gene: TRBV5-8; CDR3 DNA: TGTGCCAGCAGCCGCCTATGGACGGAGGATGACTTC; CDR3 protein: CASSRLWTEDDF
D gene: .; clone size: .; J gene: TRBJ1-1; CDR3 length: 14; V gene: TRBV11-2; CDR3 DNA: TGTGCCAGCAGCTTGGTAGGGGGGAACACTGAAGCTTTCTTT; CDR3 protein: CASSLVGGNTEAFF
D gene: .; clone size: .; J gene: TRBJ1-6; CDR3 length: 14; V gene: TRBV18; CDR3 DNA: TGTGCCAGCTCACCATCGGACAGAGGGTCACCCCTCCACTTT; CDR3 protein: CASSPSDRGSPLHF
D gene: TRBD1; clone size: .; J gene: TRBJ2-1; CDR3 length: 15; V gene: TRBV19; CDR3 DNA: TGTGCCAGTAGTATTCCCGACAGGGGGTCGAATGAGCAGTTCTTC; CDR3 protein: CASSIPDRGSNEQFF
D gene: TRBD2; clone size: .; J gene: TRBJ2-4; CDR3 length: 17; V gene: TRBV5-5; CDR3 DNA: TGTGCCAGCAGCCTGACTAGCGGGGGGGCCGTGGGAAACATTCAGTACTTC; CDR3 protein: CASSLTSGGAVGNIQYF
D gene: TRBD1; clone size: once; J gene: TRBJ1-2; CDR3 length: 14; V gene: TRBV5-1; CDR3 DNA: TGCGCCAGCAGCTTGGGAGAGACAGGGGAAGGCTACACCTTC; CDR3 protein: CASSLGETGEGYTF
D gene: .; clone size: .; J gene: TRBJ2-3; CDR3 length: 13; V gene: TRBV4-3; CDR3 DNA: TGCGCCAGCAGCCAAGATCGGGGGGATACGCAGTATTTT; CDR3 protein: CASSQDRGDTQYF
D gene: TRBD1; clone size: .; J gene: TRBJ1-1; CDR3 length: 15; V gene: TRBV5-4; CDR3 DNA: TGTGCCAGCAGCTTTTTGACAGGGGGGGACACTGAAGCTTTCTTT; CDR3 protein: CASSFLTGGDTEAFF
D gene: .; clone size: .; J gene: TRBJ1-6; CDR3 length: 13; V gene: TRBV27; CDR3 DNA: TGTGCCAGCAGTGTACAGGGTAATTCACCCCTCCACTTT; CDR3 protein: CASSVQGNSPLHF
D gene: .; clone size: once; J gene: TRBJ1-2; CDR3 length: 15; V gene: TRBV24-1; CDR3 DNA: TGTGCCACCAGTGATTTGCTCCGGGAATCGAATGGCTACACCTTC; CDR3 protein: CATSDLLRESNGYTF
D gene: .; clone size: .; J gene: TRBJ1-1; CDR3 length: 13; V gene: TRBV30; CDR3 DNA: TGTGCCTGGGACTCGGGTCCCCCCACTGAAGCTTTCTTT; CDR3 protein: CAWDSGPPTEAFF
D gene: .; clone size: .; J gene: TRBJ1-1; CDR3 length: 13; V gene: TRBV19; CDR3 DNA: TGTGCCAGTAGTATGCGCGAGAACACTGAAGCTTTCTTT; CDR3 protein: CASSMRENTEAFF
D gene: .; clone size: .; J gene: TRBJ2-7; CDR3 length: 14; V gene: TRBV2; CDR3 DNA: TGTGCCAGCAGTGAAGCGCTTCGGGTCTACGAGCAGTACTTC; CDR3 protein: CASSEALRVYEQYF
D gene: TRBD1; clone size: .; J gene: TRBJ1-3; CDR3 length: 17; V gene: TRBV4-1; CDR3 DNA: TGCGCCAGCAGCCAACTTGGGACAGGCTGGGCTGGAAACACCATATATTTT; CDR3 protein: CASSQLGTGWAGNTIYF
D gene: .; clone size: .; J gene: TRBJ1-6; CDR3 length: 11; V gene: TRBV12-3/TRBV12-4; CDR3 DNA: TGTGCCAGCACCAGTAATTCACCCCTCCACTTT; CDR3 protein: CASTSNSPLHF
D gene: .; clone size: .; J gene: TRBJ2-1; CDR3 length: 12; V gene: TRBV7-7; CDR3 DNA: TGTGCCAGCAGCAATAGGGGTAGTGAGCAGTTCTTC; CDR3 protein: CASSNRGSEQFF
D gene: .; clone size: .; J gene: TRBJ1-2; CDR3 length: 13; V gene: TRBV29-1; CDR3 DNA: TGCAGCGTTGTTCGGGGATCGAACTATGGCTACACCTTC; CDR3 protein: CSVVRGSNYGYTF
D gene: TRBD1; clone size: .; J gene: TRBJ2-7; CDR3 length: 13; V gene: TRBV10-3; CDR3 DNA: TGTGCCAGCGGGACAGGGCAAGCCTACGAGCAGTACTTC; CDR3 protein: CASGTGQAYEQYF
D gene: TRBD1; clone size: once; J gene: TRBJ1-4; CDR3 length: 14; V gene: TRBV30; CDR3 DNA: TGTGCCTGGAGTTTGGGGACAGTTGGTGAAAAACTGTTTTTT; CDR3 protein: CAWSLGTVGEKLFF
D gene: .; clone size: few; J gene: TRBJ2-1; CDR3 length: 15; V gene: TRBV7-6; CDR3 DNA: TGTGCCAGCAGCTCCACTGCGGGGTCCTACAATGAGCAGTTCTTC; CDR3 protein: CASSSTAGSYNEQFF